A selection of T cell receptor beta chains follows, all from one sample in a study of blood T cells in healthy people across ages. TCRdb reprocessed the 5' RACE reads with MiXCR, giving one entry per CDR3 protein. The data show 600,000 to 850,000 distinct CDR3 sequences, with 25% seen just once and 9.4% held by the top ten. These records were also assigned to another study, of T cells of mothers and their children.

Sequences were obtained from blood. The origin of the receptors is a boy aged 5-17 years in good health. CDR3s include the opening cysteine and the closing phenylalanine or tryptophan. A D gene is named only where the DNA matches it firmly. Some rows mark clone size as missing; the rest say once, few, many or name a class of expanded clone.

abundance: .
len: 16
v_gene: TRBV2
j_gene: TRBJ2-5
d_gene: .
CDR3nt: TGTGCCAGCAGTGGCTACCGGGATTTACCTCAAGAGACCCAGTACTTC
CDR3aa: CASSGYRDLPQETQYF

abundance: few
len: 15
v_gene: TRBV21-1
j_gene: TRBJ2-1
d_gene: .
CDR3nt: TGTGCCAGCAGCAATTGTCCGAGAGATCAGAATGAGCAGTTCTTC
CDR3aa: CASSNCPRDQNEQFF

abundance: .
len: 16
v_gene: TRBV5-1
j_gene: TRBJ2-7
d_gene: TRBD2
CDR3nt: TGCGCCAGCAGCTTGCTAGCGGGAGTAGCGGTTGACGAGCAGTACTTC
CDR3aa: CASSLLAGVAVDEQYF

abundance: .
len: 14
v_gene: TRBV20-1
j_gene: TRBJ2-1
d_gene: TRBD2
CDR3nt: TGCAGTGTTCTGCCCGGGACTAGCGTCTATGAGCAGTTCTTC
CDR3aa: CSVLPGTSVYEQFF

abundance: .
len: 16
v_gene: TRBV15
j_gene: TRBJ1-2
d_gene: .
CDR3nt: TGTGCCACCAGCAGAGGCGGCAGGGTCTTGAACTATGGCTACACCTTC
CDR3aa: CATSRGGRVLNYGYTF

abundance: .
len: 15
v_gene: TRBV27
j_gene: TRBJ2-5
d_gene: .
CDR3nt: TGTGCCAGCAGTTTCCTCGAAAGGGTAGGGGAGACCCAGTACTTC
CDR3aa: CASSFLERVGETQYF

abundance: .
len: 14
v_gene: TRBV11-2
j_gene: TRBJ2-2
d_gene: .
CDR3nt: TGTGCCAGCAGCTTACTCTGGGACACCGGGGAGCTGTTTTTT
CDR3aa: CASSLLWDTGELFF

abundance: .
len: 15
v_gene: TRBV7-9
j_gene: TRBJ1-3
d_gene: .
CDR3nt: TGTGCCAGCAGCTCAGACAGACCCTCTGGAAACACCATATATTTT
CDR3aa: CASSSDRPSGNTIYF

abundance: .
len: 18
v_gene: TRBV28
j_gene: TRBJ1-5
d_gene: .
CDR3nt: TGTGCCAGCAGTCGAGGGCTCGGGACGAGGGATCGGAATCAGCCCCAGCATTTT
CDR3aa: CASSRGLGTRDRNQPQHF

abundance: few
len: 16
v_gene: TRBV4-1
j_gene: TRBJ2-5
d_gene: .
CDR3nt: TGCGCCAGCAGCCAAGAGGGAGCTGGGGTCCAAGAGACCCAGTACTTC
CDR3aa: CASSQEGAGVQETQYF

abundance: .
len: 17
v_gene: TRBV7-2
j_gene: TRBJ2-3
d_gene: .
CDR3nt: TGTGCCAGCAGCTTAGGGTGGGGTGACAGCCCCACAGATACGCAGTATTTT
CDR3aa: CASSLGWGDSPTDTQYF

abundance: .
len: 15
v_gene: TRBV6-5
j_gene: TRBJ1-4
d_gene: .
CDR3nt: TGTGCCAGCAGTCGAGGGGGGGGGACTAATGAAAAACTGTTTTTT
CDR3aa: CASSRGGGTNEKLFF

abundance: few
len: 17
v_gene: TRBV4-3
j_gene: TRBJ2-3
d_gene: .
CDR3nt: TGCGCCAGCAGCCCATCCCCGGCAATCTTAAGCACAGATACGCAGTATTTT
CDR3aa: CASSPSPAILSTDTQYF

abundance: few
len: 14
v_gene: TRBV29-1
j_gene: TRBJ1-1
d_gene: .
CDR3nt: TGCAGCGTTTGGGGGGATGGCGGGAACACTGAAGCTTTCTTT
CDR3aa: CSVWGDGGNTEAFF

abundance: .
len: 12
v_gene: TRBV6-6
j_gene: TRBJ1-4
d_gene: .
CDR3nt: TGTGCCAGCAGTTACGTGGCTGAAAAACTGTTTTTT
CDR3aa: CASSYVAEKLFF

abundance: few
len: 15
v_gene: TRBV4-1
j_gene: TRBJ1-2
d_gene: TRBD1
CDR3nt: TGCGCCAGCAGCCATCTCACAGGGGGAAAGTATGGCTACACCTTC
CDR3aa: CASSHLTGGKYGYTF

abundance: few
len: 15
v_gene: TRBV4-2
j_gene: TRBJ2-1
d_gene: .
CDR3nt: TGTGCCAGCAGCCAACTTAGCGGAAATTACAATGAGCAGTTCTTC
CDR3aa: CASSQLSGNYNEQFF

abundance: .
len: 16
v_gene: TRBV7-2
j_gene: TRBJ2-2
d_gene: TRBD2
CDR3nt: TGTGCCAGCAGCCCCCGGCGGGGGGTTAACACCGGGGAGCTGTTTTTT
CDR3aa: CASSPRRGVNTGELFF

abundance: .
len: 17
v_gene: TRBV7-8
j_gene: TRBJ2-5
d_gene: TRBD2
CDR3nt: TGTGCCAGCAGCCCAACCTTTTTAGCGGGGGGGCGGGAGACCCAGTACTTC
CDR3aa: CASSPTFLAGGRETQYF

abundance: few
len: 13
v_gene: TRBV24-1
j_gene: TRBJ2-5
d_gene: .
CDR3nt: TGTGCCACCAGTGATTTGATCCTCGGGACCCAGTACTTC
CDR3aa: CATSDLILGTQYF

abundance: .
len: 13
v_gene: TRBV11-3
j_gene: TRBJ2-1
d_gene: .
CDR3nt: TGTGCCAGCAGCTTCGGGAGCCTCAATGAGCAGTTCTTC
CDR3aa: CASSFGSLNEQFF

abundance: few
len: 16
v_gene: TRBV7-2
j_gene: TRBJ1-5
d_gene: .
CDR3nt: TGTGCCAGCAGCTTAGGACAGCCTTATAGCAATCAGCCCCAGCATTTT
CDR3aa: CASSLGQPYSNQPQHF

abundance: .
len: 14
v_gene: TRBV7-2
j_gene: TRBJ2-7
d_gene: .
CDR3nt: TGTGCCAGCAGCTTAACTCACAGCTCCTACGAGCAGTACTTC
CDR3aa: CASSLTHSSYEQYF

abundance: .
len: 15
v_gene: TRBV6-5
j_gene: TRBJ2-5
d_gene: TRBD1
CDR3nt: TGTGCCAGCAGTTACCATGGGCAGACAGGGGTTGAGCAGTACTTC
CDR3aa: CASSYHGQTGVEQYF

abundance: .
len: 16
v_gene: TRBV6-5
j_gene: TRBJ2-1
d_gene: TRBD2
CDR3nt: TGTGCCAGCAGTTCAAAACTAGCGGAGAACTACAATGAGCAGTTCTTC
CDR3aa: CASSSKLAENYNEQFF

abundance: .
len: 16
v_gene: TRBV4-1
j_gene: TRBJ2-5
d_gene: .
CDR3nt: TGCGCCAGCAGCCATCACACCGGGCCACCAGAAGAGACCCAGTACTTC
CDR3aa: CASSHHTGPPEETQYF

abundance: few
len: 16
v_gene: TRBV20-1
j_gene: TRBJ2-5
d_gene: .
CDR3nt: TGCAGTGCTAGAGATTATGGGCGCGGCCTCCAAGAGACCCAGTACTTC
CDR3aa: CSARDYGRGLQETQYF

abundance: .
len: 14
v_gene: TRBV5-1
j_gene: TRBJ2-1
d_gene: .
CDR3nt: TGCGCCAGCAGTCGAGATAGTTTCGGGGAAGAGCAGTTCTTC
CDR3aa: CASSRDSFGEEQFF

abundance: few
len: 14
v_gene: TRBV10-3
j_gene: TRBJ2-7
d_gene: TRBD2
CDR3nt: TGTGCCATCAGTGACCCTAGCGGGAGCTATGAGCAGTACTTC
CDR3aa: CAISDPSGSYEQYF

abundance: few
len: 16
v_gene: TRBV25-1
j_gene: TRBJ2-2
d_gene: TRBD2
CDR3nt: TGTGCCAGCAGTCGGGCCGGGAGGGCTGGCACCGGGGAGCTGTTTTTT
CDR3aa: CASSRAGRAGTGELFF